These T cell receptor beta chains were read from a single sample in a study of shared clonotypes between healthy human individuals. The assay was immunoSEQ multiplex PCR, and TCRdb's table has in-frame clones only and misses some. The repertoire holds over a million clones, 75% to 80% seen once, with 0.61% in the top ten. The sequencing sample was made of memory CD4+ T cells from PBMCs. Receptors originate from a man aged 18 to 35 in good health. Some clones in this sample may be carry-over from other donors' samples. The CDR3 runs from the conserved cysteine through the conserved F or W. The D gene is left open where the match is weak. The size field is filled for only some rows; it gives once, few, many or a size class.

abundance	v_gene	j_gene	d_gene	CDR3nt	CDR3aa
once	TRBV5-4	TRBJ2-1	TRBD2	TGTGCCAGCAGCTTACCGGGACTAGCGAACAATGAGCAGTTCTTC	CASSLPGLANNEQFF
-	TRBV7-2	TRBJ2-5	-	TGTGCCAGCAGCTTAACCCGGCTGCGGACGCAAGAGACCCAGTACTTC	CASSLTRLRTQETQYF
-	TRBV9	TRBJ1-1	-	TGTGCCAGCAGCGTATCTGGCGGAAAGAACACTGAAGCTTTCTTT	CASSVSGGKNTEAFF
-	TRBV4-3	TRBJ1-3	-	TGCGCCAGCAGCCAAGTTAGGGGGTACACCATATATTTT	CASSQVRGYTIYF
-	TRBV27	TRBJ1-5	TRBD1	TGTGCCAGCAGTTACAGGGGAAGCAATCAGCCCCAGCATTTT	CASSYRGSNQPQHF
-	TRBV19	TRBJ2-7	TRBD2	TGTGCCAGTAGTACCGGACTAGCGGTTTACGAGCAGTACTTC	CASSTGLAVYEQYF
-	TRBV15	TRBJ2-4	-	TGTGCCACCAGCACGGCCGGGGGCCATGGAAACATTCAGTACTTC	CATSTAGGHGNIQYF
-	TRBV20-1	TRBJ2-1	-	TGCAGTGCTAGAGGATCAGATCCCCTCTTCTTC	CSARGSDPLFF
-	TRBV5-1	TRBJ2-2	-	TGCGCCAGCAGCTTGTTTGGGCAGCTGGACACCGGGGAGCTGTTTTTT	CASSLFGQLDTGELFF
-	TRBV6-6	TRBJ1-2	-	TGTGCCAGCAGCAACGAGTGGTCCGGCTACACCTTC	CASSNEWSGYTF
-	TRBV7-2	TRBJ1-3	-	TGTGCCAGCAGCTTATCAGGAGCGGCAGGAAACACCATATATTTT	CASSLSGAAGNTIYF
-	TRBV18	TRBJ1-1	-	TGTGCCAGCTCACCCCAGGAGAACACTGAAGCTTTCTTT	CASSPQENTEAFF
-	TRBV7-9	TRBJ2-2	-	TGTGCCAGCAGCTTGGCGAGGGACACCGGGGAGCTGTTTTTT	CASSLARDTGELFF
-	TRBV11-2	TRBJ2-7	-	TGTGCCAGCAGCTCTGGACAGACCCGCTCCTACGAGCAGTACTTC	CASSSGQTRSYEQYF
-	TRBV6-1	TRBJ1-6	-	TGTGCCAGCAGTGAAAGGAGACACCATAATTCACCCCTCCACTTT	CASSERRHHNSPLHF
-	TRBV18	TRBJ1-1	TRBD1	TGTGCCAGCTCACCCGGGACAGGGGGGAACACTGAAGCTTTCTTT	CASSPGTGGNTEAFF